This T cell receptor beta chain was identified during a study of T cells after yellow fever vaccination. Study background: Libraries from low-cell-number fractions were prepared with the SMART-Seq v4 Ultra Low Input RNA kit.

TCRdb passed the 5' RACE reads through MiXCR, listing each CDR3 protein once. In the table there are 300,000 to 350,000 distinct CDR3 sequences, 3% to 4.5% of which are singletons. Study-level points and caveats: Reappearing after the booster were most of the clones from primary vaccination (roughly 96% CD4, 85% to 90% CD8). Although most clonotypes did not, a small share appeared in both CD4 and CD8 compartments.

The CDR3 has 15 residues. Deletions cut 5 bases from V and 1 base from J, with 11 bases between. This clonotype was counted ten times or more. Its antigen remains unknown. The input for sequencing was PBMCs, taken 5 days after the yellow fever booster vaccination. The source is a man aged 18 to 30 who received the YFV17D yellow fever vaccine. The rearrangement uses TRBV12-3 or TRBV12-4 and TRBJ1-4; possible D gene TRBD1, 6 bases. The chain's CDR3 is CASSNGQLTNEKLFF. The DNA for the CDR3 is TGTGCCAGCAGTAACGGACAGTTAACTAATGAAAAACTGTTTTTT.